A single sample is the source of the 3 T cell receptor beta chains below, sequenced in a study of neurological immune-mediated disorders. From the 5' RACE reads, TCRdb called clonotypes with MiXCR, one entry per CDR3 protein. Of 50,000 or so distinct CDR3 sequences in the sample, about 23% are singletons; the top ten hold 20% to 30%. The material sequenced was PBMCs. These TCRs come from a woman in her sixties or seventies in good health.

The chain's CDR3 is CSARWTSGAKETQYF. CDR3 nucleotides: TGCAGTGCTCGCTGGACTAGCGGGGCGAAAGAGACCCAGTACTTC. V is TRBV20-1 and J is TRBJ2-5, with 12 bases fitting TRBD2. Germline V gene data show CDR1 as DFQATT and CDR2 as SNEGSKA (reference sequence). The V gene end was trimmed by 5 bases and the J gene end by 3 bases; junction bases not matched to a gene: 7. The CDR3 is 15 amino acids.

Of note for this clonotype: Germline and junction disagree at one end, which may indicate a read error. This chain connects TRBV15 to TRBJ2-7; 11 nucleotides match TRBD1. The CDR3 has 15 amino acids. Germline CDR1 is LNHNV and CDR2 is YYDKDF (reference sequence). CDR3: CVTSRGGTGGYEQYF. CDR3 sequence (DNA): TGTGTCACCAGCAGAGGCGGGACAGGGGGCTACGAGCAGTACTTC.

The sample holds many counts of this clonotype. This chain links TRBV5-1 with TRBJ2-4; weak D call: TRBD2 (6 bases). Trimming shortened V by 1 base and J by 5 bases, and 25 bases separated the two germline ends. This CDR3 comprises 19 residues. Germline V gene data show CDR1 as SGHRS and CDR2 as YFSETQ. CDR3: CASSLIGLGSEGSQNIQYF. CDR3 in DNA: TGCGCCAGCAGCTTGATCGGACTCGGGAGCGAGGGAAGCCAAAACATTCAGTACTTC.